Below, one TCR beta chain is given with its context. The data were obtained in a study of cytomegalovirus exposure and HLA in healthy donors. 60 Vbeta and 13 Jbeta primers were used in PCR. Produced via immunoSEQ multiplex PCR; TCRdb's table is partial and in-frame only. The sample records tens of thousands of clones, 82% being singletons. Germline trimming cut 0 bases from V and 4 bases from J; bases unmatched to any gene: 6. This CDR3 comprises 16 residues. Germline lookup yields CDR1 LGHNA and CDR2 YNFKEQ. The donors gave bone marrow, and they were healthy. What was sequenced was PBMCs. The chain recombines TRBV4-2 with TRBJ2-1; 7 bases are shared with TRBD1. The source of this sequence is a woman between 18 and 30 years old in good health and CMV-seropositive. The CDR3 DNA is TGTGCCAGCAGCCAAGAAGGACAGGAGATGTACAATGAGCAGTTCTTC. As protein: CASSQEGQEMYNEQFF.